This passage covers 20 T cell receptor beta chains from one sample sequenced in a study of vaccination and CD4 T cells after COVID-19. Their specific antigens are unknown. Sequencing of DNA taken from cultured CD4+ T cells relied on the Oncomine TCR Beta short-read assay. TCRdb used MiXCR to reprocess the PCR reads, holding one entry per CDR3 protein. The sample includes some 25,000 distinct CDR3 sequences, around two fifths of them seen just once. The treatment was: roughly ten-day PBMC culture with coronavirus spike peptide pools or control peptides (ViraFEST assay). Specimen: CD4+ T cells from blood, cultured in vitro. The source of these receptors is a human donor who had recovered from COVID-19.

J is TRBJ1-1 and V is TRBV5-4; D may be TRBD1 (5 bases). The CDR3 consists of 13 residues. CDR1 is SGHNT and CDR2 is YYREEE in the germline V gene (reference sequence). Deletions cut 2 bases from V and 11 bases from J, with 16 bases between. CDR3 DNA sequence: TGTGCCAGCAGCTTTGGCGGGACCCCCGGGGCTTTCTTT. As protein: CASSFGGTPGAFF.

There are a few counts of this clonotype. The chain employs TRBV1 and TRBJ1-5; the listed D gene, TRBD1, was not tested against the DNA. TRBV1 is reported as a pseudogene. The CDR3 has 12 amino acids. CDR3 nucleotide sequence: TGCACAGCCCCGGACAGCAATCAGCCCCAGCATTTT. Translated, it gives CTAPDSNQPQHF.

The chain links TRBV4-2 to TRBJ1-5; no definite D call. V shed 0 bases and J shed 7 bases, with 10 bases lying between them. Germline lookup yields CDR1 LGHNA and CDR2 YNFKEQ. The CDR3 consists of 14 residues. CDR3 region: CASSQEPGRQPQHF. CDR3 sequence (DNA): TGTGCCAGCAGCCAAGAACCCGGGCGCCAGCCCCAGCATTTT.

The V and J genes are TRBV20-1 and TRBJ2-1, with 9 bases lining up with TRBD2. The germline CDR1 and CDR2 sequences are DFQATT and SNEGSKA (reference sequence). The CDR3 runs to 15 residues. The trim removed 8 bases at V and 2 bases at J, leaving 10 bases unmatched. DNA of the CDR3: TGCAGTCCAGGAGCGGGAGGAACAACCTACAATGAGCAGTTCTTC. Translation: CSPGAGGTTYNEQFF.

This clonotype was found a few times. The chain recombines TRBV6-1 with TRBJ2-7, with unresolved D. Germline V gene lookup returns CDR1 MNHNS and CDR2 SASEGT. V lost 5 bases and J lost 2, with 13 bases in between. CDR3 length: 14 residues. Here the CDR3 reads CASSTSEDTYEQYF. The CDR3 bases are TGTGCCAGCAGTACAAGTGAAGATACCTACGAGCAGTACTTC.

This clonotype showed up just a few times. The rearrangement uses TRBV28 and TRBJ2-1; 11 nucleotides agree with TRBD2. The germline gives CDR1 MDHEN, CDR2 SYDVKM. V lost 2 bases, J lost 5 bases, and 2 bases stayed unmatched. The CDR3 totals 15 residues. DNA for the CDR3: TGTGCCAGCAGTTTAGGGACTAGCGGAAACAATGAGCAGTTCTTC. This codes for CASSLGTSGNNEQFF.

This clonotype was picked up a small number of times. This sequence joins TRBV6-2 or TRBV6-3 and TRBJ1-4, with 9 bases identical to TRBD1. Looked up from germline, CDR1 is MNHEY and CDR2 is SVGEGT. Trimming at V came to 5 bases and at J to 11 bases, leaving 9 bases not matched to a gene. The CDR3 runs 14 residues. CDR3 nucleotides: TGTGCCAGCAGTGACCGGACAGGGGACGAGAAACTGTTTTTT. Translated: CASSDRTGDEKLFF.

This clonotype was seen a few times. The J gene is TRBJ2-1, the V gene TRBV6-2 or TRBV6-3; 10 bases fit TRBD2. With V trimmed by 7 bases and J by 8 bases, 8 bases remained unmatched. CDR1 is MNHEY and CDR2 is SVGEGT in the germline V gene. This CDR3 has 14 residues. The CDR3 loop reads CASTLAGVAYEQFF. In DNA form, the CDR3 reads TGTGCCAGCACCCTAGCGGGAGTTGCGTATGAGCAGTTCTTC.

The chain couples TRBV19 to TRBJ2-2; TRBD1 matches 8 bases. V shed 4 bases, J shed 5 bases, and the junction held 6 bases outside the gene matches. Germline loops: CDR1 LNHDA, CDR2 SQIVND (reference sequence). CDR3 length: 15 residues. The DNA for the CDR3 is TGTGCCAGTAGTACGGGACAGGTGAATACCGGGGAGCTGTTTTTT. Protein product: CASSTGQVNTGELFF.

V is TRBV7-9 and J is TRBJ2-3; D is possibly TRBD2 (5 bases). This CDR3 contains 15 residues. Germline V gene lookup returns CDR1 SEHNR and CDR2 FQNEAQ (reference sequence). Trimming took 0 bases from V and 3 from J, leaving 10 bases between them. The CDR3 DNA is TGTGCCAGCAGCTTAGCCGTGGGAGTAACAGATACGCAGTATTTT. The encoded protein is CASSLAVGVTDTQYF.

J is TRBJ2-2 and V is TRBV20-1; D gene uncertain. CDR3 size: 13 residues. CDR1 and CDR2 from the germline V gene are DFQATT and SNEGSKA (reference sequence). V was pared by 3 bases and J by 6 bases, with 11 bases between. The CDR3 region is CSARHSVSGELFF. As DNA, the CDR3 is TGCAGTGCTAGGCATAGTGTCTCCGGGGAGCTGTTTTTT.

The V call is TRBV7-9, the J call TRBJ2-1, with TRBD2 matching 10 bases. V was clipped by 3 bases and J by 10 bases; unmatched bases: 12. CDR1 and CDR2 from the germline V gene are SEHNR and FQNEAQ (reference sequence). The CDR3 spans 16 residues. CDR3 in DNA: TGTGCCAGCAGCTTCAGGCCTCTAGCGGGAGCCGAAGAGCAGTTCTTC. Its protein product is CASSFRPLAGAEEQFF.

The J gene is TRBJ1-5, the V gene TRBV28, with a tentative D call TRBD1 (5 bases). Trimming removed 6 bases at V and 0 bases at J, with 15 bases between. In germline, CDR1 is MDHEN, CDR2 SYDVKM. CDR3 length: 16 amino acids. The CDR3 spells CASSWGGTYSNQPQHF. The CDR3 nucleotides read TGTGCCAGCAGCTGGGGAGGGACCTATAGCAATCAGCCCCAGCATTTT.

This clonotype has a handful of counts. The DNA of the CDR3 is TGTGCCAGCAGCTTAACGCAGTTTAACTATGGCTACACCTTC. Translation gives CASSLTQFNYGYTF. The rearrangement links TRBV7-9 to TRBJ1-2; the D is unclear. Germline V lookup: CDR1 SEHNR, CDR2 FQNEAQ (reference sequence). The V end was cut by 2 bases, the J end by 1 base, with 8 bases between. The CDR3 sequence is 14 residues long.

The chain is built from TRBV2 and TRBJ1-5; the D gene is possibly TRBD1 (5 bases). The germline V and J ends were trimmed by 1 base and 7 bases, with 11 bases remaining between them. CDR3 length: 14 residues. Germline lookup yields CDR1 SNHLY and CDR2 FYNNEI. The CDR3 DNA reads TGTGCCAGCAGTGAAGAGTCAGGGAACCAGCCCCAGCATTTT. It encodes CASSEESGNQPQHF.

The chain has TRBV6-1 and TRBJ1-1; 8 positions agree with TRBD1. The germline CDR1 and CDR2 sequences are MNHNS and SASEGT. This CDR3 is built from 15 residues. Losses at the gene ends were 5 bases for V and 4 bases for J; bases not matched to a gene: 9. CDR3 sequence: CASSPRTGLGTEAFF. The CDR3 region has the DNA TGTGCCAGCAGTCCCAGGACAGGGTTGGGCACTGAAGCTTTCTTT.

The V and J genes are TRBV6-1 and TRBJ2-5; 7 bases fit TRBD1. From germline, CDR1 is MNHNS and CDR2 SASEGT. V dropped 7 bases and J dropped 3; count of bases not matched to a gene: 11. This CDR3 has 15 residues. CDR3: CASKRQATGKETQYF. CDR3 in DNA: TGTGCCAGCAAGCGCCAGGCGACAGGGAAAGAGACCCAGTACTTC.

The CDR3 DNA sequence: TGTGCCAGCAGCCAGCCGGGACAGGGTACCGGGGAGCTGTTTTTT. Protein sequence: CASSQPGQGTGELFF. This chain joins TRBV4-2 and TRBJ2-2; 9 bases fit TRBD1. CDR1 and CDR2 (germline): LGHNA, YNFKEQ. The CDR3 has 15 residues. The trim removed 3 bases at V and 5 bases at J, leaving 4 bases unmatched.

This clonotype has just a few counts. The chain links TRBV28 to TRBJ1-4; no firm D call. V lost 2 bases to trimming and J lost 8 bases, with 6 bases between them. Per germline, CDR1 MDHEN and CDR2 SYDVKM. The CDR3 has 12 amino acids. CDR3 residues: CASSLVREKLFF. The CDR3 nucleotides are TGTGCCAGCAGTTTAGTCCGGGAAAAACTGTTTTTT. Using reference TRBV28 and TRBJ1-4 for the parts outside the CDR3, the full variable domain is DVKVTQSSRYLVKRTGEKVFLECVQDMDHENMFWYRQDPGLGLRLIYFSYDVKMKEKGDIPEGYSVSREKKERFSLILESASTNQTSMYLCASSLVREKLFFGSGTQLSVL.

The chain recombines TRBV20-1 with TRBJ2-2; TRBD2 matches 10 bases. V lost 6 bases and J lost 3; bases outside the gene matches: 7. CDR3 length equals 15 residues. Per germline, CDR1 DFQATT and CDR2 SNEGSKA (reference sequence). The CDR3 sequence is CSAIRGTSDTGELFF. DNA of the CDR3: TGCAGTGCCATCAGAGGGACTAGCGACACCGGGGAGCTGTTTTTT.